This note documents a single T cell receptor beta chain sequence. Its antigen is currently unknown. Produced via immunoSEQ multiplex PCR; TCRdb's table is partial and in-frame only. The sample records 75,000 to 95,000 clones, around four fifths being singletons. Germline V gene data show CDR1 as PRHDT and CDR2 as FYEKMQ (reference sequence). This CDR3 region has 19 residues. V was pared by 5 bases and J by 3 bases, with 11 bases of the junction left unmatched. These data belong to a study of radiation and T cells in renal cell carcinoma. Study results and caveats: Without pretreatment biopsies, baseline tumor clonotype presence was undetermined. From baseline, blood top tumor clonotypes peaked at 2 weeks post-radiation.

The time point: blood 4 weeks post-SBRT, at nephrectomy. Treatment defined: 15 Gy SBRT to primary tumor, nephrectomy 4 weeks later. Nephrectomy followed 15 Gy stereotactic body radiation by 4 weeks. Clear cell pathology was present in this patient's renal cell carcinoma. Sequencing was performed on blood, taken from a patient whose treatment included radiotherapy and nephrectomy. The rearrangement links TRBV13 to TRBJ2-1; 15 bases align to TRBD2. The source is a man aged 45 to 65 with renal cell carcinoma. The CDR3 DNA sequence: TGTGCCAGCAGCCAACGGACTAGCGGGAGGGCTTTGAGCTACAATGAGCAGTTCTTC. It encodes CASSQRTSGRALSYNEQFF.